This passage covers 26 T cell receptor beta chains from one sample sequenced in a study of T cell responses to AZD1222 COVID-19 vaccine. Generated by immunoSEQ multiplex PCR, the TCRdb table keeps only in-frame clones and is missing some. The table shows 250,000 to 300,000 clones, with around 93% occurring only once. Specimen: peripheral blood, collected 28 days after the second AZD1222 dose. All receptors derive from an adult who received the AZD1222 COVID-19 vaccine.

This clone was picked up one time. J is TRBJ2-5 and V is TRBV20-1; 8 bases are a match to TRBD1. The CDR3 is 11 amino acids. Germline V gives CDR1 DFQATT, CDR2 SNEGSKA (reference sequence). Written as DNA, the CDR3 is TGCAGAGTGGACAGGGTTGAGACCCAGTACTTC. Translating gives CRVDRVETQYF.

The chain joins TRBV28 to TRBJ2-1; 14 bases fit TRBD2. Germline loops: CDR1 MDHEN, CDR2 SYDVKM. This CDR3 is 15 amino acids long. The junction had 9 bases not matched to a gene; V was cut back by 10 bases and J by 7 bases. This CDR3 is CATSKRTSGGNEQFF. In DNA form, the CDR3 reads TGTGCCACCTCTAAGCGGACTAGCGGGGGGAATGAGCAGTTCTTC.

CDR3 sequence (DNA): TGTGCCAGCAGCTTAGACCAGGGGCTCTCCTACGAGCAGTACTTC. This encodes CASSLDQGLSYEQYF. The rearrangement uses TRBV7-2 and TRBJ2-7; possible D gene TRBD1, 6 bases. The CDR3 has 15 amino acids. CDR1 and CDR2 (germline): SGHTA, FQGNSA. Trimming cost V 1 base and J 0 bases, with 10 bases left between them.

This CDR3 is CASSTQGTNYGYTF. The DNA of the CDR3 is TGTGCCAGCAGTACACAGGGAACTAACTATGGCTACACCTTC. V usage is TRBV5-4 and J usage is TRBJ1-2; perhaps TRBD1 as D (6 bases). The CDR3 consists of 14 residues. V dropped 5 bases and J dropped 0 bases, with 11 bases sitting between them. Germline assignment: CDR1 SGHNT and CDR2 YYREEE (reference sequence).

Concerning this clone: One end of the junction fails to match germline, which may point to a read error. V and J are TRBV28 and TRBJ2-2, with 7 nucleotides matching TRBD1. There are 11 residues in the CDR3. Germline V gene data show CDR1 as MDHEN and CDR2 as SYDVKM. The chain's CDR3 is CASSWAGGLFF. Written as DNA, the CDR3 is TGTGCCAGCAGTTGGGCAGGGGGGCTGTTTTTT.

The V call is TRBV11-1, the J call TRBJ2-3, with 8 positions matching TRBD2. V gave up 6 bases and J gave up 1 base; unmatched junction bases: 3. Germline loops: CDR1 SGHAT, CDR2 FQDESV (reference sequence). This CDR3 is built from 14 residues. CDR3 region: CASREAGGTDTQYF. The CDR3 nucleotides are TGTGCCAGCAGGGAAGCGGGGGGCACAGATACGCAGTATTTT.

This clone was counted between two and nine times. The chain carries TRBV7-3 and TRBJ2-5, with D possibly matching TRBD1 (6 bases). The length of the CDR3 is 15 residues. Germline V gene data show CDR1 as SGHTA and CDR2 as FQGTGA. With 5 bases removed from V and 0 bases from J, the gap between germline ends came to 13 bases. The CDR3 nucleotides are TGTGCCAGCAGCAAACAGGGATCTAACCAAGAGACCCAGTACTTC. This encodes CASSKQGSNQETQYF.

The sample holds a few counts of this clone. In nucleotides, the CDR3 is TGTGCCAGCAGTTTGGTTCAGGGGAACACTGAAGCTTTCTTT. This translates into CASSLVQGNTEAFF. This sequence joins TRBV28 and TRBJ1-1; tentatively, D is TRBD1 (5 bases). Per germline, CDR1 MDHEN and CDR2 SYDVKM. V lost 3 bases and J 1 base, leaving 9 bases between the germline ends. The CDR3 has 14 residues.

V is TRBV30 and J is TRBJ1-1, with D possibly TRBD1 on 5 matching bases. V was trimmed by 5 bases and J by 3 bases, leaving 7 bases between them. The germline V gene has CDR1 GTSNPN and CDR2 SVGIG (reference sequence). The length of the CDR3 is 11 residues. The chain's CDR3 is CAWPRDTEAFF. CDR3 DNA: TGTGCCTGGCCCAGGGACACTGAAGCTTTCTTT.

The chain links TRBV5-4 to TRBJ1-4; TRBD1 is a possible D gene (6 bases). The germline V and J ends were trimmed by 4 bases and 12 bases, with 22 bases remaining between them. CDR3 length equals 15 residues. The germline gives CDR1 SGHNT, CDR2 YYREEE (reference sequence). As DNA, the CDR3 is TGTGCCAGCAGCCCCGGACACGGGGGGCTAAGGGAACTGTTTTTT. Residues: CASSPGHGGLRELFF.

The V gene is TRBV4-1, the J gene TRBJ2-3, with TRBD2 matching over 12 bases. Germline trimming cut 1 base from V and 2 bases from J; bases unmatched to any gene: 4. The germline gives CDR1 MGHRA, CDR2 YSYEKL. This CDR3 spans 17 amino acids. The CDR3 reads CASSQGTSGTSTDTQYF. DNA of the CDR3: TGCGCCAGCAGCCAAGGGACTAGCGGGACCTCCACAGATACGCAGTATTTT.

Concerning this clone itself: The same CDR3 also results from other DNA sequences found in this sample. The chain combines TRBV3-1 (or the pseudogene TRBV3-2) with TRBJ2-5, with D perhaps TRBD2 (5 bases). Looked up from germline, CDR1 is LGHDT and CDR2 is YNNKEL (reference sequence). CDR3 size: 13 residues. V dropped 4 bases and J dropped 4 bases, with 10 bases sitting between them. DNA of the CDR3: TGTGCCAGCAGCCGAGGGTCCCCAGAGACCCAGTACTTC. Translated, it gives CASSRGSPETQYF.

The genes are TRBV28 and TRBJ2-6; 8 nucleotides align to TRBD1. The germline V gene encodes CDR1 MDHEN and CDR2 SYDVKM. The V gene end was trimmed by 5 bases and the J gene end by 0 bases; junction bases not matched to a gene: 6. The CDR3 length is 17 residues. CDR3 loop: CASSPGTGISGANVLTF. CDR3 DNA sequence: TGTGCCAGCAGTCCCGGGACAGGCATCTCTGGGGCCAACGTCCTGACTTTC.

The V gene is TRBV7-2, the J gene TRBJ2-1; 9 positions agree with TRBD2. The germline CDR1 and CDR2 sequences are SGHTA and FQGNSA. V gave up 1 base and J gave up 8 bases; unmatched junction bases: 6. CDR3 size: 15 residues. The DNA for the CDR3 is TGTGCCAGCAGCTTAGTGCGGGGGGGCCGGGATGAGCAGTTCTTC. Its translation is CASSLVRGGRDEQFF.

V usage is TRBV27 and J usage is TRBJ2-7, with D possibly TRBD1 on 5 matching bases. V was shortened by 10 bases and J by 3 bases, with 10 bases between the two germline ends. The CDR3 loop spans 11 amino acids. Germline CDR1 and CDR2: MNHEY and SMNVEV (reference sequence). CDR3 amino acids: CATRGGYEQYF. As DNA, the CDR3 is TGTGCCACAAGGGGTGGCTACGAGCAGTACTTC.

The chain employs TRBV28 and TRBJ1-3, with a weak D call TRBD1 (6 bases). V shed 8 bases and J shed 3 bases, with 17 bases lying between them. Germline CDR1 and CDR2: MDHEN and SYDVKM. The CDR3 totals 15 residues. For the CDR3, the DNA is TGTGCCAGCGTTAGATTAGGGGGTGGTGGAAACACCATATATTTT. Amino acids: CASVRLGGGGNTIYF.

The rearrangement links TRBV19 to TRBJ1-2, with D maybe TRBD1 (6 bases). Trimming left V 6 bases short and J 2 bases short, with 16 bases between. Germline V gene sequence: CDR1 LNHDA, CDR2 SQIVND (reference sequence). CDR3 length: 15 amino acids. In nucleotides, the CDR3 is TGTGCCAGTAGAGTTAGTTGGGACACCAACTATGGCTACACCTTC. It encodes CASRVSWDTNYGYTF.

The CDR3 DNA follows: TGCGCCAGCAGCTTGGCGACTAGCGGGGGTTACAATGAGCAGTTCTTC. Translation: CASSLATSGGYNEQFF. The chain links TRBV5-1 to TRBJ2-1, with TRBD2 identical over 12 bases. Germline V lookup: CDR1 SGHRS, CDR2 YFSETQ. V was clipped by 0 bases and J by 4 bases; unmatched bases: 2. The CDR3 is 16 residues long.

The chain couples TRBV28 to TRBJ2-3, with TRBD1 as a possible D gene (6 bases). Germline assignment: CDR1 MDHEN and CDR2 SYDVKM. The CDR3 has 14 residues. V was pared by 6 bases and J by 4 bases, with 14 bases between. The DNA of the CDR3 is TGTGCCAGCAGGAGAGGGGGAACCCCAGATACGCAGTATTTT. Amino acid sequence: CASRRGGTPDTQYF.

The chain joins TRBV2 to TRBJ1-1, with 9 bases identical to TRBD1. CDR1 and CDR2 (germline): SNHLY, FYNNEI. J lost 1 base, V lost 2 bases, and 2 bases had no gene match. The CDR3 spans 15 residues. The CDR3 region has the DNA TGTGCCAGCAGTGAATCGGGACAGGGGAACACTGAAGCTTTCTTT. Protein sequence: CASSESGQGNTEAFF. Based on the CDR3 plus reference TRBV2 and TRBJ1-1, the full variable domain is EPEVTQTPSHQVTQMGQEVILRCVPISNHLYFYWYRQILGQKVEFLVSFYNNEISEKSEIFDDQFSVERPDGSNFTLKIRSTKLEDSAMYFCASSESGQGNTEAFFGQGTRLTVV.

The gene calls are TRBV21-1 and TRBJ2-7; whether TRBD1, the table's D call, matches the DNA was not checked. TRBV21-1 counts as a pseudogene. The CDR3 covers 13 residues. In nucleotides, the CDR3 is TGTGCCAGCAAGGACAGGGCTTCCTACGAGCAGTACTTC. Amino acid sequence: CASKDRASYEQYF.

This clone was seen once. This chain links TRBV28 with TRBJ2-7; the D gene is possibly TRBD2 (6 bases). Germline V gene sequence: CDR1 MDHEN, CDR2 SYDVKM. The V end was cut by 8 bases, the J end by 2 bases, with 13 bases between. The CDR3 contains 13 residues. The DNA of the CDR3 is TGTGCCAGCTCCTCACCGGGGGCCTACGAGCAGTACTTC. Translated, it gives CASSSPGAYEQYF.

The CDR3 protein is CATSTGPLAQDTQYF. The CDR3 region has the DNA TGTGCCACCAGCACAGGGCCCCTGGCTCAAGATACGCAGTATTTT. The chain recombines TRBV15 with TRBJ2-3, with D possibly TRBD1 on 5 matching bases. CDR1 and CDR2 from the germline V gene are LNHNV and YYDKDF (reference sequence). The CDR3 sequence is 15 residues long. V lost 4 bases and J lost 5, with 16 bases in between.

The V call is TRBV2, the J call TRBJ1-1; tentatively, D is TRBD1 (5 bases). This CDR3 spans 15 amino acids. In germline, CDR1 is SNHLY, CDR2 FYNNEI. V was cut by 5 bases and J by 1 base, with 14 bases left in between. CDR3 sequence (DNA): TGTGCCAGCAGTCTCCCAGGGCCTGGGAACACTGAAGCTTTCTTT. It translates to CASSLPGPGNTEAFF.

The chain joins TRBV2 to TRBJ1-4; TRBD1 matches 7 bases. V dropped 4 bases and J dropped 8; count of bases not matched to a gene: 7. The germline V gene encodes CDR1 SNHLY and CDR2 FYNNEI. The CDR3 covers 14 residues. The DNA of the CDR3 is TGTGCCAGCAGTGGCTACAGGGGCGAGGAAAAACTGTTTTTT. Translating gives CASSGYRGEEKLFF.

V gene TRBV10-3 combines with J gene TRBJ2-2; no definite D call. Germline loops: CDR1 ENHRY, CDR2 SYGVKD. The CDR3 is 15 amino acids. Trimming took 0 bases from V and 6 from J, leaving 11 bases between them. The CDR3 nucleotides are TGTGCCATCAGTGAGTCGAATCGTGTAGCCGGGGAGCTGTTTTTT. Encoded protein: CAISESNRVAGELFF.